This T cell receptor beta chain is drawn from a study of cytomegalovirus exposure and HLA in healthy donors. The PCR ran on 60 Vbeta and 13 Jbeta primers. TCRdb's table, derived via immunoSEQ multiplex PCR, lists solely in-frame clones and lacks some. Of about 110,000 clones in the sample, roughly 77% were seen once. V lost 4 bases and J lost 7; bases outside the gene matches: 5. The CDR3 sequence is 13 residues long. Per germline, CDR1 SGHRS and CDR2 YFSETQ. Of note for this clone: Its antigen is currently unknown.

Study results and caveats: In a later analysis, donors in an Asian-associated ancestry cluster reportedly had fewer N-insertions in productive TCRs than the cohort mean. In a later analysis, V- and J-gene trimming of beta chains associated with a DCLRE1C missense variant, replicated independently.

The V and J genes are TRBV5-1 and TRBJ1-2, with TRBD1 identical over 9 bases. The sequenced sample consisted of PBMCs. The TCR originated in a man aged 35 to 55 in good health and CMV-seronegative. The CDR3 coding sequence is TGCGCCAGCAGCGGCGGACAGGGGCTTGGCTACACCTTC. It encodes CASSGGQGLGYTF.